This T cell receptor (beta chain) comes out of a study of PD-1 blockade in classical Hodgkin lymphoma. Study-wide context: Patients got intravenous nivolumab 3 mg/kg every 2 weeks. Study outcomes and limitations: The baseline diversity of complete responders showed similarity to that of newly diagnosed patients. The drivers behind the repertoire differences, possibly disease activity or prior therapy, remain undefined.

Each and every patient relapsed after autologous stem cell transplantation, and patients got differing brentuximab vedotin exposure. Data came from immunoSEQ multiplex PCR; TCRdb stores just in-frame clones and leaves some out. The sample consists of some 150,000 clones, 78% of them appearing once. Germline lookup yields CDR1 SGHDT and CDR2 YYEEEE. V was cut by 0 bases and J by 6 bases, with 16 bases left in between. This CDR3 spans 16 amino acids. Worth noting for this clone: Its antigen is currently unknown.

The source material was peripheral blood mononuclear cells (PBMCs), sampled before the second cycle of nivolumab. The sequence came from a human donor with classical Hodgkin lymphoma. The chain carries TRBV5-6 and TRBJ1-5, with D possibly TRBD1 on 5 matching bases. The CDR3 loop reads CASSLGGGAGGQPQHF. DNA for the CDR3: TGTGCCAGCAGCTTGGGGGGTGGGGCAGGCGGTCAGCCCCAGCATTTT.